Following are 14 T cell receptor beta chains from one sample sequenced in a study of tumor-infiltrating lymphocytes in primary liver carcinoma. Germline DNA was also extracted, and blood RNA derived from unsorted whole blood. Total RNA (around 500 ng) served as template for TCR beta cDNA synthesis primed by a constant-region primer. The TCR beta library was amplified through three nested multiplex PCR rounds in a modified ARM-PCR procedure. TRBV1-TRBV30 forward primers and a C-beta reverse primer were used in the first two PCR rounds, which each ran for approximately 11 cycles. TCRdb re-called the multiplex PCR reads through MiXCR, storing one row per CDR3 protein. The table records about 180,000 distinct CDR3 sequences, less than 65% of them present only once. Sequenced input: peripheral blood. These receptor sequences come from a man aged 35 to 55 with primary liver carcinoma and hepatitis B virus infection.

Only a few counts were recorded for this clonotype. The chain recombines TRBV4-1 with TRBJ1-6; D unresolved. Germline V gene data show CDR1 as MGHRA and CDR2 as YSYEKL. V lost 4 bases and J lost 6, with 16 bases in between. The CDR3 extends over 16 amino acids. The CDR3 loop is CASSPVGRDVNSPLHF. The CDR3 coding sequence is TGCGCCAGCAGCCCTGTAGGACGGGATGTTAATTCACCCCTCCACTTT.

The rearrangement uses TRBV14 and TRBJ2-7, with a tentative D call TRBD1 (6 bases). CDR3 length equals 15 residues. The V gene lost 5 bases and the J gene lost 3 bases, with 17 bases spanning the gap. The germline V gene encodes CDR1 SGHDN and CDR2 FVKESK. The CDR3 is CASSAILQGIYEQYF. The CDR3 bases are TGTGCCAGCAGCGCGATCTTACAGGGTATCTACGAGCAGTACTTC.

CDR3 residues: CASSLGQGSGIQYF. CDR3 nucleotides: TGCGCCAGCAGCCTCGGACAGGGGTCTGGCATTCAGTACTTC. The V gene is TRBV5-1, the J gene TRBJ2-4, with TRBD1 matching 9 bases. This CDR3 contains 14 residues. Germline-derived CDR1 and CDR2 are SGHRS and YFSETQ. The junction had 8 bases not matched to a gene; V was cut back by 4 bases and J by 9 bases.

A remark on this clonotype: An end of the junction does not agree with germline; a read error may underlie this. The V gene is TRBV11-3, the J gene TRBJ2-2; possibly TRBD2 for D (6 bases). Germline V gives CDR1 SGHNT, CDR2 YENEEA. The CDR3 is 15 amino acids. The CDR3 sequence: CARSYGTQNTGEPFF. The CDR3 nucleotides read TGTGCCAGGAGCTACGGGACTCAGAACACCGGGGAGCCGTTTTTT.

The genes are TRBV5-1 and TRBJ2-3, with TRBD1 matching over 10 bases. Germline CDR1 and CDR2: SGHRS and YFSETQ. This CDR3 region has 16 residues. Germline trimming cut 0 bases from V and 12 bases from J; bases unmatched to any gene: 13. The CDR3 loop is CASSLDGTGVLITQYF. The CDR3 DNA reads TGCGCCAGCAGCTTGGATGGGACAGGGGTGCTCATTACCCAGTATTTT.

The V gene is TRBV10-3, the J gene TRBJ2-3; unclear D gene. Trimming stripped 2 bases from V and 5 bases from J, with 11 bases between. Germline CDR1 and CDR2: ENHRY and SYGVKD. The CDR3 has 14 amino acids. The CDR3 is CAISEEYSGDTQYF. The DNA of the CDR3 is TGTGCCATCAGTGAGGAGTATTCAGGAGATACGCAGTATTTT.

The table lists this clonotype with a few counts. The J gene is TRBJ1-3, the V gene TRBV11-2; no clear D gene. The CDR3 has 14 residues. Per the germline V gene, CDR1 is SGHAT and CDR2 is FQNNGV. V lost 4 bases and J lost 0, with 7 bases in between. The DNA of the CDR3 is TGTGCCAGCAGCTCCTCACACTCTGGAAACACCATATATTTT. Translation gives CASSSSHSGNTIYF.

Notes on this clonotype: Mismatch with germline at one junction end may stem from a read error. CDR3 in DNA: TGTGTCAGCAGCTTGACCGGGACTAGCGGCCCTTGGGCAGATACGCAGTATTTT. As protein: CVSSLTGTSGPWADTQYF. The chain is built from TRBV11-1 and TRBJ2-3; 11 bases match TRBD2. Germline CDR1 is SGHAT and CDR2 is FQDESV (reference sequence). The CDR3 sequence is 18 residues long.

This clonotype has just a few counts. J is TRBJ1-5 and V is TRBV6-1; D call uncertain. The germline gives CDR1 MNHNS, CDR2 SASEGT. Trimming cost V 11 bases and J 1 base, with 21 bases left between them. The CDR3 consists of 16 residues. The CDR3 region is CAANLNSHGSNQPQHF. The CDR3 bases are TGTGCCGCTAACCTCAACTCACATGGGAGCAATCAGCCCCAGCATTTT.

In the case of this clonotype: A much larger clone differs from this one at a single base, so this may be a read error. This sequence joins TRBV11-2 and TRBJ2-7, with D perhaps matching TRBD2 (5 bases). The length of the CDR3 is 14 residues. Per germline, CDR1 SGHAT and CDR2 FQNNGV. Trimming stripped 5 bases from V and 3 bases from J, with 14 bases between. The CDR3 DNA reads TGTGCCAGCAGCGCCCGGGAAAGGAGCTACGAGCAGTACTTC. It translates to CASSARERSYEQYF.

This clonotype was picked up a small number of times. The rearrangement joins TRBV10-2 to TRBJ1-1; D gene ambiguous. CDR3 size: 13 residues. Germline CDR1 is WSHSY and CDR2 is SAAADI. V gave up 0 bases and J gave up 7 bases, with 9 bases separating them. CDR3 amino acids: CASSESNGDEAFF. The CDR3 coding sequence is TGCGCCAGCAGTGAGTCGAATGGAGATGAAGCTTTCTTT.

The rearrangement links TRBV4-1 to TRBJ2-1; TRBD1 is a possible D gene (6 bases). V was clipped by 0 bases and J by 1 base, with 10 bases between them. Germline V CDR1 and CDR2: MGHRA, YSYEKL. The CDR3 has 16 amino acids. The CDR3: CASSQEWTDSYNEQFF. The CDR3 DNA reads TGCGCCAGCAGCCAAGAGTGGACAGATTCCTACAATGAGCAGTTCTTC.

With regard to this clonotype: Relative to the germline gene, one junction end is altered; a read error may explain this. V usage is TRBV5-1 and J usage is TRBJ2-3; 12 nucleotides align to TRBD1. CDR1 is SGHRS and CDR2 is YFSETQ in the germline V gene. The CDR3 is 15 residues long. The CDR3 DNA sequence: TGCACCAGCAGCTTCGAGGGGACAGGGGGCGATACGCAGTATTTT. Protein: CTSSFEGTGGDTQYF.

Remarks on this clonotype: In this CDR3 the conserved last residue, phenylalanine or tryptophan, is missing, so a read error is likely. The J gene is TRBJ2-5, the V gene TRBV6-1; 8 bases fit TRBD1. Germline CDR1 is MNHNS and CDR2 is SASEGT. There are 14 residues in the CDR3. Trimming removed 3 bases from V and 9 bases from J; junction bases left unmatched: 9. The CDR3 sequence is CASSEEGRGLSQYL. CDR3 nucleotide sequence: TGTGCCAGCAGTGAGGAGGGCAGGGGGCTGTCCCAGTACTTG.